Sequencing of this TCR beta chain was carried out in a study of read filtering for tumor transcriptome and immune sequencing. The study's findings and limits: Dropping single-read clonotypes raised IR-seq and RNA-seq shared-clonotype correlation. Even smaller IR-seq throughput identified most shared clonotypes.

Molecular barcoded adaptors covering alpha/delta and beta/gamma chains were used on roughly 400 ng RNA. Using its own MiXCR run on the reads, TCRdb lists one record per CDR3 protein. The table records over 50,000 distinct CDR3 sequences, about 14% of them present only once. At least ten counts were recorded for this clonotype. Its antigen is unidentified. CDR1 is SGHRS, CDR2 YFSETQ, per germline. With 0 bases removed from V and 4 bases from J, the gap between germline ends came to 9 bases. This CDR3 comprises 14 residues. The V gene is TRBV5-1, the J gene TRBJ2-3; no clear D. The source of this sequence is a donor at least 40 years old with multiple myeloma. The specimen was a population of CD138-negative cells sorted from bone marrow. CDR3 residues: CASSLDVAADTQYF. As DNA, the CDR3 is TGCGCCAGCAGCTTGGACGTCGCAGCAGATACGCAGTATTTT.